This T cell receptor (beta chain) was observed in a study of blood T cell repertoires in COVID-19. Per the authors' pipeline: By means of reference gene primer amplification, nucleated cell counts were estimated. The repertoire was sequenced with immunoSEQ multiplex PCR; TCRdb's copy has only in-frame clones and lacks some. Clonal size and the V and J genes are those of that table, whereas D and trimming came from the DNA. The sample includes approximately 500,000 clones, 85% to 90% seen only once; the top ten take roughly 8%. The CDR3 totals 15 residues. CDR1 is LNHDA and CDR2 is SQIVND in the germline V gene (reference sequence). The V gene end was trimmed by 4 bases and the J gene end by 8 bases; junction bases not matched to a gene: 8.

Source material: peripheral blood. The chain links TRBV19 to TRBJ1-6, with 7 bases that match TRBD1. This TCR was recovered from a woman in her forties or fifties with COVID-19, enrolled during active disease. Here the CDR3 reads CASSTPGTAYSPLHF. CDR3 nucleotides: TGTGCCAGTAGTACCCCCGGGACAGCCTATTCACCCCTCCACTTT.